The rows below give T cell receptor beta chains drawn from one sample of a study of regulatory T cells in long-lasting Graves disease. TCRdb reprocessed the multiplex PCR reads with MiXCR, giving one entry per CDR3 protein. The table has fewer than 450,000 distinct CDR3 sequences, roughly 20% seen once. Here the sequenced sample was peripheral blood mononuclear cells (PBMCs), taken when the disease was refractory, from a patient treated with antithyroid drugs. These receptors were obtained from a female donor with Graves disease. CDR3s include the opening cysteine and the closing phenylalanine or tryptophan.

V: TRBV7-2; length: 15; CDR3: CASSLSGLYTGELFF
V: TRBV2; length: 12; CDR3: CASLRGTYEQYF
V: TRBV3-1; length: 13; CDR3: CASSQDRGRPLYF
V: TRBV11-1; length: 13; CDR3: CASSLIAGGELFF
V: TRBV3-1; length: 13; CDR3: CASSPKSGGEQYF
V: TRBV24-1; length: 14; CDR3: CATSDLAANYGYTF
V: TRBV6-2/TRBV6-3; length: 14; CDR3: CASRGTGFDQPQHF
V: TRBV7-9; length: 15; CDR3: CASRSAGANSNEQYF
V: TRBV29-1; length: 14; CDR3: CSASGTGTTYEQYF
V: TRBV7-2; length: 15; CDR3: CASSARQGLGYGYTF
V: TRBV29-1; length: 15; CDR3: CSTLRDTSYQETQYF
V: TRBV6-1; length: 14; CDR3: CASGPDSMGTEAFF
V: TRBV15; length: 16; CDR3: CATSTNRDRSNQPQHF
V: TRBV6-1; length: 15; CDR3: CASTAGRGLTYEQYF
V: TRBV4-3; length: 15; CDR3: CASSRSGSGTGELFF
V: TRBV7-9; length: 16; CDR3: CASSLALGTQQETQYF
V: TRBV30; length: 13; CDR3: CAWSKVGTDEQYF
V: TRBV7-2; length: 15; CDR3: CASSRTSGSYYEQYF
V: TRBV20-1; length: 17; CDR3: CSARDRRSGRAGNEQYF
V: TRBV5-1; length: 17; CDR3: CASSLALLDRADTEAFF
V: TRBV12-3/TRBV12-4; length: 14; CDR3: CASSLVWGNQPQHF
V: TRBV6-2/TRBV6-3; length: 14; CDR3: CASSYGLGTGELFF
V: TRBV5-1; length: 16; CDR3: CASSSGQGQGTGELFF
V: TRBV7-6; length: 15; CDR3: CASSPTGGRTETQYF
V: TRBV20-1; length: 13; CDR3: CSAEGLSTDTQYF
V: TRBV12-3/TRBV12-4; length: 16; CDR3: CASSLSPGTGAHEAFF
V: TRBV2; length: 12; CDR3: CASGGYTGELFF
V: TRBV7-2; length: 13; CDR3: CASSADRGSDQYF
V: TRBV7-2; length: 16; CDR3: CASSPRGGQGDYGYTF
V: TRBV4-2; length: 15; CDR3: CASSQDGTRVGEQYF
V: TRBV28; length: 14; CDR3: CATNTPGWNQPQHF
V: TRBV28; length: 14; CDR3: CASSFTGGEQPQHF
V: TRBV6-1; length: 17; CDR3: CASSDQDTTLGHYGYTF
V: TRBV5-1; length: 13; CDR3: CASSLGVTGELFF
V: TRBV6-1; length: 15; CDR3: CASSPAGQRSRGYTF
V: TRBV27; length: 14; CDR3: CASSFWQFPSPLHF
V: TRBV7-6; length: 13; CDR3: CASSPELGSEQYF
V: TRBV30; length: 12; CDR3: CAWSVGLGEAFF
V: TRBV9; length: 16; CDR3: CASSVGQTGTGYGYTF
V: TRBV12-3/TRBV12-4; length: 17; CDR3: CASSFGQGFALEETQYF
V: TRBV28; length: 12; CDR3: CASRPSQETQYF
V: TRBV9; length: 14; CDR3: CASSTGTLDTEAFF
V: TRBV19; length: 13; CDR3: CASSVSGPYEQYF
V: TRBV6-1; length: 13; CDR3: CASRDTGSYEQYF
V: TRBV5-5; length: 16; CDR3: CASRAPGTSVADTQYF
V: TRBV29-1; length: 12; CDR3: CSVESGKYGYTF
V: TRBV3-1; length: 14; CDR3: CASSSSGSGTEAFF
V: TRBV7-9; length: 14; CDR3: CASSLGSYPTEAFF
V: TRBV6-5; length: 17; CDR3: CASSYSFPGHNTGELFF
V: TRBV7-2; length: 21; CDR3: CASSLAPSGLAGNLLSYEQYF
V: TRBV6-2/TRBV6-3; length: 16; CDR3: CASKRDPGQTNLRAFF
V: TRBV7-3; length: 12; CDR3: CASSSGGTEAFF
V: TRBV20-1; length: 15; CDR3: CSASVATRKDSPLHF